The clone carrying this TCR beta chain has a count of ten or more. Ligated cDNA underwent four rounds of PCR with nested alpha and beta constant region primers and SP2. TCRdb passed the UMI-ligation and nested PCR reads through MiXCR, listing each CDR3 protein once. The data contain over 20,000 distinct CDR3 sequences, roughly 5.4% of them singletons. The data derive from a study of naive and memory T cell subsets. An oligonucleotide containing a UMI was ligated to the 3' end of TCR cDNA. CDR3 length: 14 residues. V trimming: 4 bases; J trimming: 13 bases; junction bases outside the gene matches: 8. This chain links TRBV12-3 or TRBV12-4 with TRBJ2-2; 11 nucleotides match TRBD2. This receptor was obtained from an adult in good health. Sequencing was done on a sample of blood. The CDR3: CASSSGLADPALFF. The CDR3 nucleotides are TGTGCCAGCAGTTCGGGACTAGCGGACCCCGCGCTGTTTTTT.